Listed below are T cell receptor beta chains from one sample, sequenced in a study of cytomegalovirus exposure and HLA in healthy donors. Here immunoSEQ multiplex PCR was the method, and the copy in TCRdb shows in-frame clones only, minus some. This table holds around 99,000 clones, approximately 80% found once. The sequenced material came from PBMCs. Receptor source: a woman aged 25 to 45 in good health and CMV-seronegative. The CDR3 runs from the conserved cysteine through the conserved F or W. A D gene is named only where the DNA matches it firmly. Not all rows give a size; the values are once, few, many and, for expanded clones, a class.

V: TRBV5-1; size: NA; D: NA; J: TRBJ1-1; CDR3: CASSFRGTEAFF; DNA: TGCGCCAGCAGCTTCCGGGGCACTGAAGCTTTCTTT
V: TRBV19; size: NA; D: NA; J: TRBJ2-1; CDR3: CASSVGTAANEQFF; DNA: TGTGCCAGTAGTGTAGGGACTGCGGCCAATGAGCAGTTCTTC
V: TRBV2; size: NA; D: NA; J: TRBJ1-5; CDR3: CASSASVNSNQPQHF; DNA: TGTGCCAGCAGTGCGTCGGTAAATAGCAATCAGCCCCAGCATTTT
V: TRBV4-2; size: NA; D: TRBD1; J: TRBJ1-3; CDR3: CASSLLTGAGNTIYF; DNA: TGTGCCAGCAGCCTCCTAACAGGGGCTGGAAACACCATATATTTT
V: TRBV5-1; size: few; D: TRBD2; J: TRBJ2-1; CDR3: CASSRTSGIYNEQFF; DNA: TGCGCCAGCAGCCGGACTAGCGGGATCTACAATGAGCAGTTCTTC
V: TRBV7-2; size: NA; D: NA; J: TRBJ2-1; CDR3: CASSLELGEYNEQFF; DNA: TGTGCCAGCAGCTTAGAGCTGGGCGAGTACAATGAGCAGTTCTTC
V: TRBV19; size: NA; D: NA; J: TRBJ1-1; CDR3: CASSRELGPNTEAFF; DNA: TGTGCCAGTAGTAGGGAGTTAGGGCCGAACACTGAAGCTTTCTTT
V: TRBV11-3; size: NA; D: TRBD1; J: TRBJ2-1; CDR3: CASSHGQGYNEQFF; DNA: TGTGCCAGCAGCCACGGACAGGGATACAATGAGCAGTTCTTC
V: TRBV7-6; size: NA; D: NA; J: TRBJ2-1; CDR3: CASSLNQAGAENEQFF; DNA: TGTGCCAGCAGCTTAAATCAGGCTGGGGCGGAAAATGAGCAGTTCTTC
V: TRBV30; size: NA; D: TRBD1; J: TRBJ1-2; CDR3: CAWSVRPTGGGGYTF; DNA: TGTGCCTGGAGTGTACGTCCCACAGGGGGAGGCGGCTACACCTTC
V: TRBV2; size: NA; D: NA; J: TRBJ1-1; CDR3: CASSDPPPGYMNTEAFF; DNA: TGTGCCAGCAGTGATCCTCCTCCAGGGTACATGAACACTGAAGCTTTCTTT
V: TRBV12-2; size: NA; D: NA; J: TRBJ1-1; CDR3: CASRLISGECGTEAFF; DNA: TGTGCAAGTCGCTTAATATCAGGGGAGTGTGGCACTGAAGCTTTCTTT
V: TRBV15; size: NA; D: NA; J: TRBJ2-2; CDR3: CATSRVDTGELFF; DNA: TGTGCCACCAGCAGAGTAGACACCGGGGAGCTGTTTTTT
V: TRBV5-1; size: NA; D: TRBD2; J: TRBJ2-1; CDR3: CASSIRTSGRNEQFF; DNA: TGCGCCAGCAGCATTCGGACTAGCGGGAGGAATGAGCAGTTCTTC
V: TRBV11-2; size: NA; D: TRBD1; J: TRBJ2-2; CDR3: CASSPDRGLPGELFF; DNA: TGTGCCAGCAGCCCGGACAGGGGGCTCCCCGGGGAGCTGTTTTTT
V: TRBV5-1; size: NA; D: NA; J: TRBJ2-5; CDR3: CASSTGRGQETQYF; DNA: TGCGCCAGCAGCACGGGGCGGGGTCAAGAGACCCAGTACTTC
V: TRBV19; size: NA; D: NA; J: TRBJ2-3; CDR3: CASSIARARGFTDTQYF; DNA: TGTGCCAGTAGTATCGCCCGGGCTAGGGGTTTTACAGATACGCAGTATTTT